The 7 T cell receptor beta chains in this list originate from one sample, sequenced in a study of metastatic and nonmetastatic thyroid tumors. No patient had received any treatment before thyroid surgery. Through MiXCR, TCRdb re-clonotyped the PCR reads. Of over 20,000 clones in the sample, about 30% are singletons; the top ten hold over 12%. The material sequenced was tumor tissue. Receptor source: a male donor with papillary thyroid cancer or a benign thyroid nodule (not recorded which). Some clones in this sample may be carry-over from other donors' samples.

In this sample, this clone turned up many times. The rearrangement links TRBV29-1 to TRBJ1-4; a weak D match, TRBD1 (5 bases). Trimming removed 0 bases at V and 5 bases at J, with 13 bases between. The CDR3 has 15 amino acids. Germline values: CDR1 SQVTM, CDR2 ANQGSEA. CDR3 loop: CSVEDGWGGNEKLFF. The DNA for the CDR3 is TGCAGCGTTGAAGATGGTTGGGGGGGAAATGAAAAACTGTTTTTT.

CDR3 region: CASSPGGGTEAFF. For the CDR3, the DNA is TGTGCCAGCAGCCCCGGGGGTGGAACTGAAGCTTTCTTT. The chain has TRBV12-3 or TRBV12-4 and TRBJ1-1, with a weak D call TRBD1 (5 bases). The CDR3 has 13 amino acids. Trimming removed 6 bases at V and 5 bases at J, with 13 bases between.

This chain connects TRBV6-1 to TRBJ2-7; 7 bases align to TRBD1. The length of the CDR3 is 15 residues. Germline V gives CDR1 MNHNS, CDR2 SASEGT. Unmatched junction bases numbered 9, after V lost 7 bases and J lost 0 bases. CDR3: CASMGIGTVSYEQYF. The CDR3 DNA sequence: TGTGCCAGCATGGGGATCGGGACAGTCTCCTACGAGCAGTACTTC.

This chain's CDR3 is CASSYEGTSGYEQYF. The CDR3 region has the DNA TGTGCCAGCAGTTACGAAGGGACTAGCGGCTACGAGCAGTACTTC. The J gene is TRBJ2-7, the V gene TRBV6-2 or TRBV6-3, with 11 bases fitting TRBD2. V lost 2 bases to trimming and J lost 3 bases; unmatched junction nucleotides: 3. This CDR3 comprises 15 residues. CDR1 and CDR2 (germline): MNHEY, SVGEGT.

By sample fraction, this clone is medium-sized. The chain carries TRBV12-3 or TRBV12-4 and TRBJ2-7; 7 bases match TRBD1. The CDR3 has 13 amino acids. Losses at the gene ends were 3 bases for V and 6 bases for J; bases not matched to a gene: 5. As DNA, the CDR3 is TGTGCCAGCAGTTTCTTTGGGACAGCCGAGCAGTACTTC. It is translated as CASSFFGTAEQYF.

This clone rates as medium-sized (0.01 to 0.1%). J is TRBJ2-7 and V is TRBV6-1, with a possible D match to TRBD1 (5 bases). V was cut by 4 bases and J by 4 bases, with 8 bases left in between. Germline lookup yields CDR1 MNHNS and CDR2 SASEGT. This CDR3 has 12 amino acids. The CDR3 DNA is TGTGCCAGCAGTGTTCAGGGTTACGAGCAGTACTTC. Translation: CASSVQGYEQYF.

This clone is termed medium-sized (0.01 to 0.1%). The chain uses TRBV20-1 and TRBJ2-1, with D possibly being TRBD2 (6 bases). V lost 5 bases and J lost 0, with 29 bases in between. Germline V gives CDR1 DFQATT, CDR2 SNEGSKA (reference sequence). The CDR3 runs to 20 residues. CDR3 nucleotide sequence: TGCAGTGCTCTTCCAATACCGGGAGAACAGACACCGAGCTCCTACAATGAGCAGTTCTTC. Translation gives CSALPIPGEQTPSSYNEQFF.